This is a list of T cell receptor beta chains from one sample in a study of blood T cell repertoires in COVID-19. Method: immunoSEQ multiplex PCR; TCRdb's copy keeps in-frame clones and lacks some. The data show about 34,000 clones, 70% to 85% seen once. The sample was peripheral blood. These receptors all stem from a woman in her sixties or seventies with acute or convalescent COVID-19. Each CDR3 is given with its conserved first and last residue. A D gene is named only where the DNA matches it firmly. Size is stated for part of the rows, as once, few or many counts, or as a class when the clone is expanded.

v_call: TRBV2; j_call: TRBJ2-7; d_call: TRBD1; clone_size: -; cdr3_nt: TGTGCCAACCAGGGACAGGGCTACGAGCAGTACTTC; cdr3_aa: CANQGQGYEQYF
v_call: TRBV18; j_call: TRBJ1-1; d_call: -; clone_size: once; cdr3_nt: TGTGCCAGCTCACCGACAGAAGGGGAAGCTTTCTTT; cdr3_aa: CASSPTEGEAFF
v_call: TRBV5-1; j_call: TRBJ1-2; d_call: -; clone_size: -; cdr3_nt: TGCGCCAGCAGCTTGGTTGGGGCGACTAACTATGGCTACACCTTC; cdr3_aa: CASSLVGATNYGYTF
v_call: TRBV10-2; j_call: TRBJ1-4; d_call: -; clone_size: few; cdr3_nt: TGCGCCAGGCCCAGGGGCGACGCGACAGAGTCTACCAAGAGGGATAAAAAACTGTTTTTT; cdr3_aa: CARPRGDATESTKRDKKLFF
v_call: TRBV7-2; j_call: TRBJ2-1; d_call: TRBD2; clone_size: -; cdr3_nt: TGTGCCAGCAGCTTACTAGCGGGGAAGAGCGAGCAGTTCTTC; cdr3_aa: CASSLLAGKSEQFF
v_call: TRBV12-3/TRBV12-4; j_call: TRBJ2-2; d_call: -; clone_size: -; cdr3_nt: TGTGCCAGCAGTTTAACAGGGAGGGAGCTGTTTTTT; cdr3_aa: CASSLTGRELFF
v_call: TRBV29-1; j_call: TRBJ1-4; d_call: -; clone_size: -; cdr3_nt: TGCAGCGTTGAGGACACACCTAATGAAAAACTGTTTTTT; cdr3_aa: CSVEDTPNEKLFF
v_call: TRBV3-1/TRBV3-2; j_call: TRBJ1-6; d_call: TRBD1; clone_size: -; cdr3_nt: TGTGCCAGCAGCCAAAATGACAGGGGGAGGCTCCACTTT; cdr3_aa: CASSQNDRGRLHF
v_call: TRBV7-9; j_call: TRBJ1-5; d_call: TRBD1; clone_size: -; cdr3_nt: TGTGCCAGCAGCCCGGCCGGGACAGGGGGAGGTCAGCCCCAGCATTTT; cdr3_aa: CASSPAGTGGGQPQHF
v_call: TRBV28; j_call: TRBJ1-2; d_call: -; clone_size: -; cdr3_nt: TGTGCCAGCAGTTTGGGGTTAGGGGAAGTGGACTATGGCTACACCTTC; cdr3_aa: CASSLGLGEVDYGYTF
v_call: TRBV24-1; j_call: TRBJ2-2; d_call: TRBD1; clone_size: -; cdr3_nt: TGTGCCACCAGTGATCGCGATGGGACAGGGAACACCGGGGAGCTGTTTTTT; cdr3_aa: CATSDRDGTGNTGELFF
v_call: TRBV7-9; j_call: TRBJ1-4; d_call: -; clone_size: -; cdr3_nt: TGTGCCAGCAGCTTGAGCTATGGAGCGGGCGAAACTAATGAAAAACTGTTTTTT; cdr3_aa: CASSLSYGAGETNEKLFF
v_call: TRBV30; j_call: TRBJ2-7; d_call: -; clone_size: -; cdr3_nt: TGTGCCTGGAGTGAACCAGGGTTCTACGAGCAGTACTTC; cdr3_aa: CAWSEPGFYEQYF
v_call: TRBV14; j_call: TRBJ1-1; d_call: -; clone_size: -; cdr3_nt: TGTGCCAGCAGCCAGGCTGACCGGGGCACTGAAGCTTTCTTT; cdr3_aa: CASSQADRGTEAFF
v_call: TRBV9; j_call: TRBJ2-3; d_call: TRBD2; clone_size: -; cdr3_nt: TGTGCCAGCAGCTCGGGACTAGCGGGGGCGGTTGCGCAGTATTTT; cdr3_aa: CASSSGLAGAVAQYF
v_call: TRBV19; j_call: TRBJ1-3; d_call: TRBD1; clone_size: -; cdr3_nt: TGTGCCAGTAGTCCGCCGGGACAGGGGTCTGGAAACACCATATATTTT; cdr3_aa: CASSPPGQGSGNTIYF
v_call: TRBV4-2; j_call: TRBJ1-2; d_call: -; clone_size: -; cdr3_nt: TGTGCCAGCAGCCAAGACTCCGACAGTAACTATGGCTACACCTTC; cdr3_aa: CASSQDSDSNYGYTF
v_call: TRBV27; j_call: TRBJ2-2; d_call: -; clone_size: few; cdr3_nt: TGTGCCAGCAGTTTATACAAGAACACCGGGGAGCTGTTTTTT; cdr3_aa: CASSLYKNTGELFF
v_call: TRBV18; j_call: TRBJ1-4; d_call: -; clone_size: -; cdr3_nt: TGTGCCAGCTCATCCGACCCCGGGACTAATGAAAAACTGTTTTTT; cdr3_aa: CASSSDPGTNEKLFF
v_call: TRBV28; j_call: TRBJ1-2; d_call: TRBD1; clone_size: -; cdr3_nt: TGTGCCAGCAAGCTTGCGGACAGGGGGCGGGGCTACACCTTC; cdr3_aa: CASKLADRGRGYTF
v_call: TRBV10-3; j_call: TRBJ2-7; d_call: -; clone_size: -; cdr3_nt: TGTGCCATCCAGGGAACCTCAGACGAGCAGTACTTC; cdr3_aa: CAIQGTSDEQYF
v_call: TRBV6-5; j_call: TRBJ1-2; d_call: TRBD1; clone_size: -; cdr3_nt: TGTGCCAGCAGTTACAGGGGGCCCAACTATGGCTACACCTTC; cdr3_aa: CASSYRGPNYGYTF
v_call: TRBV5-4; j_call: TRBJ1-4; d_call: -; clone_size: -; cdr3_nt: TGTGCCAGCAGCTTCCCGGGGGGCGAAAAACTGTTTTTT; cdr3_aa: CASSFPGGEKLFF
v_call: TRBV19; j_call: TRBJ2-1; d_call: -; clone_size: -; cdr3_nt: TGTGCCAGTAGCAAAATACAGGGAGACAATGAGCAGTTCTTC; cdr3_aa: CASSKIQGDNEQFF
v_call: TRBV7-8; j_call: TRBJ1-1; d_call: TRBD1; clone_size: -; cdr3_nt: TGTGCCAGCAGCCCCACGCTTTCACAGGGGACTGAAGCTTTCTTT; cdr3_aa: CASSPTLSQGTEAFF
v_call: TRBV7-8; j_call: TRBJ2-4; d_call: -; clone_size: -; cdr3_nt: TGTGCCAGCAGCGAAGTACTAGCTTCAGCCAAAAACATTCAGTACTTC; cdr3_aa: CASSEVLASAKNIQYF
v_call: TRBV18; j_call: TRBJ2-2; d_call: -; clone_size: -; cdr3_nt: TGTGCCAGCTCACTCCTCCAGGGGTTACCGAACACCGGGGAGCTGTTTTTT; cdr3_aa: CASSLLQGLPNTGELFF
v_call: TRBV6-1; j_call: TRBJ1-4; d_call: -; clone_size: -; cdr3_nt: TGTGCCAGCAGTGCCCCCGGGAGGGGCGGGGAGGAAAAACTGTTTTTT; cdr3_aa: CASSAPGRGGEEKLFF
v_call: TRBV19; j_call: TRBJ2-5; d_call: -; clone_size: few; cdr3_nt: TGTGCCAGTAGTATTAGACAAATGGAGACCCAGTACTTC; cdr3_aa: CASSIRQMETQYF
v_call: TRBV7-3; j_call: TRBJ2-5; d_call: TRBD2; clone_size: -; cdr3_nt: TGTGCCAGCAGCTTCGGGGGGGCAGAGACCCAGTACTTC; cdr3_aa: CASSFGGAETQYF
v_call: TRBV6-5; j_call: TRBJ2-7; d_call: TRBD1; clone_size: -; cdr3_nt: TGTGCCAGCAGTTGGACAGGGGTCTACGAGCAGTACTTC; cdr3_aa: CASSWTGVYEQYF
v_call: TRBV19; j_call: TRBJ1-2; d_call: TRBD1; clone_size: -; cdr3_nt: TGTGCCAGTAGTACCGCTGGGACAGCCCAAGCTAACTATGGCTACACCTTC; cdr3_aa: CASSTAGTAQANYGYTF
v_call: TRBV5-1; j_call: TRBJ2-1; d_call: TRBD2; clone_size: once; cdr3_nt: TGCGCCAGCAGCCTCGGACTAGCGGGGCGCTCCTACAATGAGCAGTTCTTC; cdr3_aa: CASSLGLAGRSYNEQFF
v_call: TRBV7-2; j_call: TRBJ1-4; d_call: -; clone_size: few; cdr3_nt: TGTGCCAGCAGCTTATTGGGGTCAGGGGCAGAAAAACTGTTTTTT; cdr3_aa: CASSLLGSGAEKLFF
v_call: TRBV5-5; j_call: TRBJ2-7; d_call: TRBD1; clone_size: -; cdr3_nt: TGTGCCAGCAGCTTGTACGAGACAGGGCTCTACGAGCAGTACTTC; cdr3_aa: CASSLYETGLYEQYF